The 4 T cell receptor beta chains below all came from one sample that was sequenced in a study of liver allograft versus peripheral blood T cells. Study at large: Liver transplant recipients had T cell receptor repertoires compared between transplanted liver and peripheral blood.

TCRdb recomputed calls from the reads with MiXCR, one row per CDR3 protein. The data show thousands of distinct CDR3 sequences, around a sixth seen once. Receptors originate from a human patient who had a liver transplant. Some T cells may have originated in the graft donor.

The chain is built from TRBV27 and TRBJ2-1, with D unclear. Trimming left V 3 bases short and J 7 bases short, with 4 bases between. The CDR3 covers 11 residues. Germline-derived CDR1 and CDR2 are MNHEY and SMNVEV (reference sequence). The CDR3 DNA reads TGTGCCAGCAGTTTGGGAAATGAGCAGTTCTTC. Translation gives CASSLGNEQFF.

This clonotype is termed medium-sized. V usage is TRBV7-2 and J usage is TRBJ1-5, with TRBD1 as a possible D gene (5 bases). The germline CDR1 and CDR2 sequences are SGHTA and FQGNSA. V was cut by 1 base and J by 0 bases, with 16 bases left in between. The CDR3 covers 18 residues. The CDR3 coding sequence is TGTGCCAGCAGCTTAGGTGGACACCCGACATATAGCAATCAGCCCCAGCATTTT. Protein: CASSLGGHPTYSNQPQHF.

By its share, this clonotype is medium-sized. The gene calls are TRBV27 and TRBJ1-2; D call uncertain. The CDR3 sequence is 14 residues long. Looked up from germline, CDR1 is MNHEY and CDR2 is SMNVEV (reference sequence). The V end lost 5 bases, the J end lost 8 bases, and 18 bases lay between the germline ends. The CDR3 DNA is TGTGCCAGCAGTCCGCCGGGTCCGGGTGTGGGCTACACCTTC. This gives the protein CASSPPGPGVGYTF.

V is TRBV6-5 and J is TRBJ2-7, with 9 bases fitting TRBD2. Germline assignment: CDR1 MNHEY and CDR2 SVGAGI. Trimming at V came to 2 bases and at J to 6 bases, leaving 8 bases not matched to a gene. The CDR3 runs 15 residues. CDR3 protein: CASSYDSGRGSEQYF. The CDR3 DNA sequence: TGTGCCAGCAGTTACGATAGCGGGAGAGGAAGCGAGCAGTACTTC.